This T cell receptor (beta chain) is from a study of blood T cell repertoires in COVID-19. Generated by immunoSEQ multiplex PCR, the TCRdb table keeps only in-frame clones and is missing some. The sample yields 300,000 to 350,000 clones, roughly 90% seen once. The length of the CDR3 is 17 residues. Germline lookup yields CDR1 MDHEN and CDR2 SYDVKM. V was pared by 4 bases and J by 6 bases, with 10 bases of the junction left unmatched. The chain is built from TRBV28 and TRBJ1-6; 9 nucleotides match TRBD1. This TCR came from a woman aged 70-85 years with COVID-19, enrolled during active disease. Sequencing was carried out using peripheral blood. This CDR3 is CASSYKQGALGNSPLHF. In DNA form, the CDR3 reads TGTGCCAGCAGTTATAAACAGGGGGCGCTAGGTAATTCACCCCTCCACTTT.